This T cell receptor (beta chain) appears in the sequencing data of a study of shared clonotypes between healthy human individuals. Study as a whole: CD4 naive and memory got three plates each, CD8 naive two, CD8 memory one. Notes on the study in general: A small donor pool kept down the genetic and exposure-history diversity that was represented.

The method was immunoSEQ multiplex PCR; TCRdb's version includes in-frame clones alone and lacks a portion of them. Altogether some 2.1 million clones are present, approximately 94% being singletons, with the ten largest covering more than 0.95%. For this clone: The antigen is unknown.

In the naive CD8 group, cells lacked CD45RO and were positively selected for CCR7, so terminally differentiated effector memory CD45RA+ cells were left out. CDR1 MNHEY and CDR2 SMNVEV come from the germline V gene (reference sequence). V lost 3 bases to trimming and J lost 2 bases; unmatched junction nucleotides: 7. This CDR3 spans 15 amino acids. The clonotype comes from a man aged 18 to 29 in good health. Sequenced sample: naive CD8+ T cells sorted from blood. The chain carries TRBV27 and TRBJ2-7; 7 bases are shared with TRBD1. The CDR3 region is CASSLWGQSTYEQYF. CDR3 coding DNA: TGTGCCAGCAGTTTGTGGGGACAGTCCACCTACGAGCAGTACTTC.